These 20 T cell receptor beta chains were sequenced from one sample in a study of T cells expressing NK-cell markers. TCRdb reanalyzed the 5' RACE reads and collapses them to one entry per CDR3 protein, without DNA. This repertoire includes hundreds of thousands of distinct CDR3 sequences. Sequencing was performed on blood T cells: a sorted CD56 or NKG2C T cell subset, CD4+ or CD8+ T cells, or bulk PBMC T cells (not recorded which). The receptors come from a man aged 18 to 29 in good health.

This sequence joins TRBV11-2 and TRBJ2-5; the D call from TCRdb, TRBD1, cannot be confirmed without DNA. Germline lookup yields CDR1 SGHAT and CDR2 FQNNGV. This CDR3 is 14 amino acids long. CDR3 amino acids: CASSIRPGGETQYF.

The CDR3 spells CAISDRAAAEQFF. The chain uses TRBV10-3 and TRBJ2-1. Germline CDR1 ENHRY, CDR2 SYGVKD. CDR3 length: 13 amino acids.

The chain has TRBV2 and TRBJ2-7. The CDR3 extends over 14 amino acids. Germline CDR1 SNHLY, CDR2 FYNNEI. CDR3 sequence reads: CASSDPAFTYEQYF.

This chain's CDR3 is CASSLLSSDTEAFF. The chain uses TRBV12-3 or TRBV12-4 and TRBJ1-1. The CDR3 is 14 amino acids.

The rearrangement joins TRBV9 to TRBJ2-1; TCRdb indicates TRBD2, and absent DNA this call remains unverified. Germline V CDR1 and CDR2: SGDLS, YYNGEE. The CDR3 runs to 13 residues. CDR3 protein: CASSPSGTRWQFF.

The J gene is TRBJ2-7, the V gene TRBV7-9; TCRdb's D call, TRBD2, is unchecked because there is no DNA. This CDR3 is 15 amino acids long. Germline V gene sequence: CDR1 SEHNR, CDR2 FQNEAQ (reference sequence). The CDR3 sequence: CASSPASGSPYEQYF.

This chain links TRBV12-3 or TRBV12-4 with TRBJ2-5. The CDR3 totals 13 residues. The CDR3 spells CASSLVGWETQYF.

V usage is TRBV5-1 and J usage is TRBJ1-1; TCRdb proposes TRBD1, but this gene call is untestable without DNA. CDR3 length: 13 amino acids. CDR1 and CDR2 from the germline V gene are SGHRS and YFSETQ. The CDR3 sequence is CASSLAGGIEAFF.

The V and J genes are TRBV6-2 or TRBV6-3 and TRBJ2-7; TCRdb's D call, TRBD2, is unchecked because there is no DNA. CDR3 size: 15 residues. Germline CDR1 reads MNHEY; CDR2 reads SVGEGT. CDR3 amino acids: CASSYPGLAGGEQYF.

The chain recombines TRBV9 with TRBJ2-3. Looked up from germline, CDR1 is SGDLS and CDR2 is YYNGEE. The CDR3 runs to 16 residues. The CDR3 sequence: CASSVRKHRGTDTQYF.

The chain combines TRBV20-1 with TRBJ2-7; TCRdb gives TRBD2 as the D gene, but with no DNA this cannot be confirmed. CDR1 and CDR2 (germline): DFQATT, SNEGSKA (reference sequence). This CDR3 has 15 amino acids. The CDR3 region is CSALRASGQTYEQYF.

This chain uses TRBV12-3 or TRBV12-4 with TRBJ2-5; the D call from TCRdb, TRBD2, cannot be confirmed without DNA. This CDR3 has 12 residues. CDR3 in amino acids: CASTGSTETQYF.

V gene TRBV27 combines with J gene TRBJ2-4; as DNA is missing, the TRBD1 call by TCRdb cannot be tested. Germline V gives CDR1 MNHEY, CDR2 SMNVEV (reference sequence). The CDR3 sequence is 13 residues long. The CDR3 protein is CASRTGAVDIQYF.

The chain links TRBV6-2 or TRBV6-3 to TRBJ2-7; as DNA is missing, the TRBD2 call by TCRdb cannot be tested. Germline V lookup: CDR1 MNHEY, CDR2 SVGEGT. This CDR3 comprises 15 residues. CDR3 residues: CASSTRLAGVSEQYF.

Here the CDR3 reads CASSPSGPQRGEQFF. The genes are TRBV12-3 or TRBV12-4 and TRBJ2-1; no DNA is available, so the TRBD1 call from TCRdb remains unchecked. CDR3 length equals 15 residues.

This chain joins TRBV2 and TRBJ2-5; TCRdb outputs TRBD1, but without DNA this stays unchecked. The CDR3 is made up of 15 amino acids. Germline loops: CDR1 SNHLY, CDR2 FYNNEI. CDR3 loop: CASSEDNWGGETQYF. The entire variable domain, with the rest obtained from reference TRBV2 and TRBJ2-5, is as follows: EPEVTQTPSHQVTQMGQEVILRCVPISNHLYFYWYRQILGQKVEFLVSFYNNEISEKSEIFDDQFSVERPDGSNFTLKIRSTKLEDSAMYFCASSEDNWGGETQYFGPGTRLLVL.

The chain has TRBV20-1 and TRBJ2-1; the TCRdb D gene call, TRBD2, has no DNA to confirm it. The CDR3 has 17 amino acids. Germline CDR1 DFQATT, CDR2 SNEGSKA (reference sequence). The CDR3 spells CSASHPVRLAGGGEQFF.

This sequence joins TRBV5-1 and TRBJ2-3; TCRdb's D call, TRBD2, is unchecked because there is no DNA. From germline, CDR1 is SGHRS and CDR2 YFSETQ. The CDR3 runs to 15 residues. CDR3 loop: CASSSPDSSTDTQYF.

The rearrangement links TRBV7-2 to TRBJ1-6; TCRdb returns TRBD1, unconfirmable since there is no DNA. Per the germline V gene, CDR1 is SGHTA and CDR2 is FQGNSA. The CDR3 covers 15 residues. CDR3 sequence reads: CASSLDTGLNSPLHF.

The chain couples TRBV9 to TRBJ1-4; TCRdb names TRBD1, which stays unverified in the absence of DNA. This CDR3 has 11 residues. Germline values: CDR1 SGDLS, CDR2 YYNGEE. The CDR3 reads CASSPGWELFF.